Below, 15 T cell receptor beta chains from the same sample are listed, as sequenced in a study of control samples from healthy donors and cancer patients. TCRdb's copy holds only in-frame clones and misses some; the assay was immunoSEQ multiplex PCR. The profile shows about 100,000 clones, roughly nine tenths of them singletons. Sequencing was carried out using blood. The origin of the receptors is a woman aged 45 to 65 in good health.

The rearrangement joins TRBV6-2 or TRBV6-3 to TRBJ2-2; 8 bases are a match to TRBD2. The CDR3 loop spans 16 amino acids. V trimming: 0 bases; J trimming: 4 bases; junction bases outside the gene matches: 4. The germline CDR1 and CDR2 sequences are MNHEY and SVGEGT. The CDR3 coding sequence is TGTGCCAGCAGTTACTCCGGACTAGCTGGCACCGGGGAGCTGTTTTTT. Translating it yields CASSYSGLAGTGELFF.

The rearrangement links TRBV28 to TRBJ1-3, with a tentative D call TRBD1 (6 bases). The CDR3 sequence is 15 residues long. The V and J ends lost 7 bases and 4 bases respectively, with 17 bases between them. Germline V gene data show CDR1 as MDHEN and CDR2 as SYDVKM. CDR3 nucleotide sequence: TGTGCCAGCACCTTTGGTGGGACACAGGGAAACACCATATATTTT. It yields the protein CASTFGGTQGNTIYF.

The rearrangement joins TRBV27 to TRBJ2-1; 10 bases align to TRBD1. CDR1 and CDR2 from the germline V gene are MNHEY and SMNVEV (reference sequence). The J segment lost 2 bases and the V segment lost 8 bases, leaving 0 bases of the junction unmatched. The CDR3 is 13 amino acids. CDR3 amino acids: CASGTGAYNEQFF. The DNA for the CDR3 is TGTGCCAGCGGGACAGGGGCCTACAATGAGCAGTTCTTC.

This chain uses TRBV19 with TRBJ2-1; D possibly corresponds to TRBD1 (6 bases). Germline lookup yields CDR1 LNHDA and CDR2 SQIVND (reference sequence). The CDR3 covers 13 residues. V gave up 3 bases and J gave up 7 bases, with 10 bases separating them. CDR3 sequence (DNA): TGTGCCAGTAGTATCAGGGGATGGAATGAGCAGTTCTTC. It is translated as CASSIRGWNEQFF.

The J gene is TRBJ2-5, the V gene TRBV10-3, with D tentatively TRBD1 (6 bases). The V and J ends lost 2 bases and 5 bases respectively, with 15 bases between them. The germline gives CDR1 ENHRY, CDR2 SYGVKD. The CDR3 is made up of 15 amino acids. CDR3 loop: CAISEIQGPGETQYF. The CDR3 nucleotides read TGTGCCATCAGTGAGATACAGGGACCGGGGGAGACCCAGTACTTC.

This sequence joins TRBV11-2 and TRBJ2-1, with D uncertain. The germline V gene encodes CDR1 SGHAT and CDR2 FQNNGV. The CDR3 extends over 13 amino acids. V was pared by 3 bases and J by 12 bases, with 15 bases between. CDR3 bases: TGTGCCAGCAGCTTGGACCTCGTAAAATCGCAGTTCTTC. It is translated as CASSLDLVKSQFF.

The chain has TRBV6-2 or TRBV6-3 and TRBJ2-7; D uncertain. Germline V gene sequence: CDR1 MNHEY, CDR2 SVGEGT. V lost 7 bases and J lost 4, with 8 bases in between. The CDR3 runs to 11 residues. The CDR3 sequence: CASTPPYEQYV. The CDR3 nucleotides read TGTGCCAGCACCCCCCCATACGAGCAGTACGTC.

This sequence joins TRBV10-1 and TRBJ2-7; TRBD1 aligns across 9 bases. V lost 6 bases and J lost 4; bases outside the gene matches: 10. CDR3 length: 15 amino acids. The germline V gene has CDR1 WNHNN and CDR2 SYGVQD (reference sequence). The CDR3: CASSPNRGRPYEQYF. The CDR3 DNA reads TGCGCCAGCAGCCCGAACAGGGGGCGTCCATACGAGCAGTACTTC.

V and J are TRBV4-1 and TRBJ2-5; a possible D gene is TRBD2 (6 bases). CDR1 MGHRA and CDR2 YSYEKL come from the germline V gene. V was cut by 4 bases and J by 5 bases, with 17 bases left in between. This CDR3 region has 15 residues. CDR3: CASSPWSEGRETQYF. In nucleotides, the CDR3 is TGCGCCAGCAGCCCCTGGTCGGAGGGTCGGGAGACCCAGTACTTC.

The CDR3 protein is CASSPPLTRTQETQYF. The CDR3 DNA sequence: TGTGCCAGCTCACCTCCCTTGACCAGAACACAAGAGACCCAGTACTTC. V is TRBV18 and J is TRBJ2-5; no clear D. The V end was cut by 3 bases, the J end by 2 bases, with 16 bases between. The CDR3 contains 16 residues. Per germline, CDR1 KGHSH and CDR2 LQKENI.

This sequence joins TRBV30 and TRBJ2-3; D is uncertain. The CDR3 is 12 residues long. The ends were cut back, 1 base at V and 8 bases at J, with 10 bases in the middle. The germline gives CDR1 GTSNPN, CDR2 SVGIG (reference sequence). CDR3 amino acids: CAWSGGSPTQYF. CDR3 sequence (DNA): TGTGCCTGGAGTGGGGGTAGCCCTACGCAGTATTTT.

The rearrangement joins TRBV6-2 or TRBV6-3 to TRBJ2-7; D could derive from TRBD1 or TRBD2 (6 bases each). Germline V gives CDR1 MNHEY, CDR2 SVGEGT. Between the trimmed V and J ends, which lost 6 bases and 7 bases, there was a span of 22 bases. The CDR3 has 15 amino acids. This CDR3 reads CASSHGGRGLREQYV. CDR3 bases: TGTGCCAGCAGCCACGGGGGACGGGGGCTAAGGGAGCAGTACGTC.

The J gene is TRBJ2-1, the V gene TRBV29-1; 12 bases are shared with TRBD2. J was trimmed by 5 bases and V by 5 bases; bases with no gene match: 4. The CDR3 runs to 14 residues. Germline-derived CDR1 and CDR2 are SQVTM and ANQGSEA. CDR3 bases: TGCAGCGTTAAAGGGACTAGCGGGCACAATGAGCAGTTCTTC. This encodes CSVKGTSGHNEQFF.

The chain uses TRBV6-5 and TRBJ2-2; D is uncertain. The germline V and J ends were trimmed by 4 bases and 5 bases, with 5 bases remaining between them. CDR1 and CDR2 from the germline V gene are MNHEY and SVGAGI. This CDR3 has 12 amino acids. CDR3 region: CASSFQTGELFF. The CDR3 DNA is TGTGCCAGCAGTTTCCAGACCGGGGAGCTGTTTTTT.

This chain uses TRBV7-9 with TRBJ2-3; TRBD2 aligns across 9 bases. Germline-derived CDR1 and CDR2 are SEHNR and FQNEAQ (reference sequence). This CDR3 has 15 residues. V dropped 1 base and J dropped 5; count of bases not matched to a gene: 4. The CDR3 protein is CASSLVQRGEDTQYF. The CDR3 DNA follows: TGTGCCAGCAGCTTAGTCCAGCGGGGGGAAGATACGCAGTATTTT.